Below, 19 T cell receptor beta chains from the same sample are listed, as sequenced in a study of post-analysis software for immune sequencing data (dated by TCRdb to about 2015). The paper as a whole reports these results and caveats: A handful of TRBV segments, including TRBV5-6, TRBV5-1 and TRBV20-1, were significantly more frequent in patients than controls.

Receptor libraries were prepared by PCR. Sequencing took place on an Illumina HiSeq 2500. To reduce PCR and sequencing biases, unique molecular identifiers were incorporated into the TCR beta cDNA libraries. TCRdb reprocessed the public reads (quality trimming at Q25 with fastp, clone calling with MiXCR) and kept in-frame beta chains. Each entry merges the rows of one CDR3 protein and shows their most common DNA and genes. Recorded for this sample are about 770,000 distinct CDR3 sequences; 46% of them occurred a single time. The ten most abundant clones make up approximately 4.4% of the sample. These receptors are not linked to any known antigen. Sequencing input: blood. The receptors stem from a girl aged 10-17 years with multiple sclerosis.

The chain joins TRBV5-1 to TRBJ2-4; 7 bases match TRBD1. The DNA end lines up better with TRBJ2-7; the J call may be wrong. Germline assignment: CDR1 SGHRS and CDR2 YFSETQ. CDR3 length: 15 amino acids. CDR3 DNA sequence: TGCGCCAGCAGCACATACAGGGGAGCCTCCTACGAGCAGTACTTC. Translation gives CASSTYRGASYEQYF.

A single count supports this clonotype. Its ends do not fully match the called genes, so a read error is possible. The V gene is TRBV10-3, the J gene TRBJ1-2; D is uncertain. The CDR3 has 13 residues. CDR1 and CDR2 (germline): ENHRY, SYGVKD. The CDR3 DNA follows: TGTGCCGTCAGACCGGGAGAGGACTATGGCTACACCTTC. This encodes CAVRPGEDYGYTF.

The rearrangement links TRBV29-1 to TRBJ1-4; D remains unclear. Deletions cut 1 base from V and 7 bases from J, with 10 bases between. The CDR3 extends over 13 amino acids. The germline V gene has CDR1 SQVTM and CDR2 ANQGSEA. This CDR3 reads CSVEVGIGEKLFF. For the CDR3, the DNA is TGCAGCGTTGAAGTGGGGATCGGTGAAAAACTGTTTTTT.

This clonotype was detected many times. V and J are TRBV5-6 and TRBJ2-5; TRBD2 aligns across 12 bases. The CDR3 has 16 residues. The germline CDR1 and CDR2 sequences are SGHDT and YYEEEE. With 4 bases clipped from V and 4 bases from J, the junction kept 8 bases outside the gene matches. CDR3 loop: CASSLRLAGVGETQYF. CDR3 in DNA: TGTGCCAGCAGCCTCCGACTAGCGGGAGTGGGAGAGACCCAGTACTTC.

The chain employs TRBV7-2 and TRBJ1-2; weak D call: TRBD1 (5 bases). CDR1 and CDR2 from the germline V gene are SGHTA and FQGNSA. This CDR3 has 14 amino acids. Trimming cost V 1 base and J 8 bases, with 14 bases left between them. CDR3 sequence (DNA): TGTGCCAGCAGCTTAGGCGGGACGGCCCTCGGCTACACCTTC. Amino acid sequence: CASSLGGTALGYTF.

Details on this clonotype: The junction and the germline gene differ at one end; a read error may be behind it. The V call is TRBV29-1, the J call TRBJ2-1, with 10 bases that match TRBD2. Germline values: CDR1 SQVTM, CDR2 ANQGSEA. CDR3 length: 14 residues. The CDR3 DNA reads as TGCAGCGTTAAGGCTAGCGGGAGTGTCAATGGGCAGTTCTTC. Translation: CSVKASGSVNGQFF.

The chain links TRBV2 to TRBJ1-5; 9 nucleotides match TRBD1. With V trimmed by 5 bases and J by 2 bases, 13 bases remained unmatched. The germline V gene has CDR1 SNHLY and CDR2 FYNNEI. CDR3 size: 18 residues. The CDR3: CASSPLAGTGMGNQPQHF. For the CDR3, the DNA is TGTGCCAGCAGTCCTCTGGCGGGGACAGGGATGGGCAATCAGCCCCAGCATTTT.

This clonotype was seen a few times. V and J are TRBV7-3 and TRBJ2-1, with TRBD1 matching 9 bases. The CDR3 extends over 14 amino acids. Germline CDR1 SGHTA, CDR2 FQGTGA. The V and J ends lost 5 bases and 8 bases, in that order; junction bases with no gene match: 7. CDR3 coding DNA: TGTGCCAGCAGCCCCGGGACAGGGTGCTATGAGCAGTTCTTC. Translating it yields CASSPGTGCYEQFF.

The chain employs TRBV15 and TRBJ2-7; D is perhaps TRBD2 (6 bases). In germline, CDR1 is LNHNV, CDR2 YYDKDF (reference sequence). The CDR3 has 16 amino acids. Trimming cost V 6 bases and J 2 bases, with 20 bases left between them. CDR3 amino acids: CATSRQRLEDAYEQYF. The CDR3 DNA follows: TGTGCCACCAGTAGACAAAGACTAGAGGACGCCTACGAGCAGTACTTC. Variable domain in full (rest from reference TRBV15 and TRBJ2-7): DAMVIQNPRYQVTQFGKPVTLSCSQTLNHNVMYWYQQKSSQAPKLLFHYYDKDFNNEADTPDNFQSRRPNTSFCFLDIRSPGLGDTAMYLCATSRQRLEDAYEQYFGPGTRLTVT.

The V and J genes are TRBV20-1 and TRBJ2-5; 7 nucleotides align to TRBD2. There are 19 residues in the CDR3. CDR1 DFQATT and CDR2 SNEGSKA come from the germline V gene (reference sequence). Trimming took 4 bases from V and 2 from J; bases not matched to a gene: 22. For the CDR3, the DNA is TGCAGTGCTACCCCGGGACTAAAAGCTGATTCTGGCAGGCAAGAGACCCAGTACTTC. Residues: CSATPGLKADSGRQETQYF.

The J gene is TRBJ2-7, the V gene TRBV27; the D is unclear. V was clipped by 0 bases and J by 4 bases, with 13 bases between them. The CDR3 length is 15 residues. Germline-derived CDR1 and CDR2 are MNHEY and SMNVEV (reference sequence). CDR3 sequence: CASSLSANAKYEQYF. The CDR3 region has the DNA TGTGCCAGCAGTTTATCGGCCAATGCTAAGTACGAGCAGTACTTC.

The V gene is TRBV29-1, the J gene TRBJ2-5, with 8 bases that match TRBD1. Germline V lookup: CDR1 SQVTM, CDR2 ANQGSEA. The V and J ends lost 4 bases and 5 bases, in that order; junction bases with no gene match: 6. The CDR3 consists of 13 residues. CDR3 sequence (DNA): TGCAGCGTTGGGATCAGGGGGCGGGAGACCCAGTACTTC. Its protein is CSVGIRGRETQYF.

The gene calls are TRBV12-3 or TRBV12-4 and TRBJ2-5; unclear D gene. The germline V and J ends were trimmed by 8 bases and 1 base, with 17 bases remaining between them. This CDR3 spans 15 amino acids. CDR3 amino acids: CASSPTRTLQETQYF. In nucleotides, the CDR3 is TGTGCCAGCTCCCCGACGCGGACGCTCCAAGAGACCCAGTACTTC.

J is TRBJ1-1 and V is TRBV12-3 or TRBV12-4; D perhaps matches TRBD1 (5 bases). The ends were cut back, 7 bases at V and 7 bases at J, with 13 bases in the middle. CDR3 size: 12 residues. This CDR3 reads CASKGQGGEAFF. The CDR3 DNA sequence: TGTGCCAGCAAGGGGCAGGGAGGTGAAGCTTTCTTT.

The chain employs TRBV29-1 and TRBJ2-3, with D tentatively TRBD1 (6 bases). The CDR3 contains 13 residues. Trimming left V 6 bases short and J 0 bases short, with 10 bases between. Germline CDR1 SQVTM, CDR2 ANQGSEA. This CDR3 is CSVDSSSTDTQYF. CDR3 coding DNA: TGCAGCGTGGACAGTTCTAGCACAGATACGCAGTATTTT.

This clonotype was observed a handful of times. The chain uses TRBV20-1 and TRBJ2-1; D might be TRBD2 (5 bases). The CDR3 has 14 residues. Trimming took 3 bases from V and 4 from J, leaving 13 bases between them. Germline CDR1 and CDR2: DFQATT and SNEGSKA (reference sequence). DNA for the CDR3: TGCAGTGCTAGCATGGTAGCGTTGTACAATGAGCAGTTCTTC. Amino acids: CSASMVALYNEQFF.

V usage is TRBV12-3 or TRBV12-4 and J usage is TRBJ2-4; no firm D call. TRBJ2-7 explains the end of the DNA better; the J call may be wrong. The CDR3 is 15 residues long. CDR3 amino acids: CASTTSTNPFYEQYF. The CDR3 nucleotides read TGTGCCAGCACCACCAGCACAAACCCATTCTACGAGCAGTACTTC.

The chain combines TRBV25-1 with TRBJ2-7, with D perhaps matching TRBD1 or TRBD2 (5 bases each). Germline lookup yields CDR1 MGHDK and CDR2 SYGVNS. V was shortened by 1 base and J by 1 base, with 14 bases between the two germline ends. The CDR3 totals 16 residues. The CDR3 DNA reads as TGTGCCAGCAGTGAATGGGGGACGACACGGTCCTACGAGCAGTACTTC. The encoded protein is CASSEWGTTRSYEQYF.

The gene calls are TRBV20-1 and TRBJ2-1; 15 bases agree with TRBD2. The CDR3 length is 18 residues. The ends lost 0 bases at V and 7 bases at J; junction bases unmatched: 10. Germline CDR1 reads DFQATT; CDR2 reads SNEGSKA (reference sequence). The CDR3 DNA is TGCAGTGCTAGAGACAGGGGGACTAGCGGGGGGCCGAGGAATGAGCAGTTCTTC. Residues: CSARDRGTSGGPRNEQFF.